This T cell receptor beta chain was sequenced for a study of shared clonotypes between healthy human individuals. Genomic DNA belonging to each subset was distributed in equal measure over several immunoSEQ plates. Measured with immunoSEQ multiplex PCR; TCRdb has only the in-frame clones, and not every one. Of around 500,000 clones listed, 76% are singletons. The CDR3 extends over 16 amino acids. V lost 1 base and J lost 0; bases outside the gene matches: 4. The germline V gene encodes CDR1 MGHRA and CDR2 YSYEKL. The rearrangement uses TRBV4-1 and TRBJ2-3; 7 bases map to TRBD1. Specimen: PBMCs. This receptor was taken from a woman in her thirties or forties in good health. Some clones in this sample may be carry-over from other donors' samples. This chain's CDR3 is CASSQGYRGSTDTQYF. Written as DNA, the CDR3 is TGCGCCAGCAGCCAAGGTTACAGGGGTAGCACAGATACGCAGTATTTT.